These 2 T cell receptor beta chains originate from one sample sequenced in a study of PD-L1 blockade in urothelial cancer. As for time point: pretreatment peripheral blood. Only in-frame clones appear in the TCRdb table, and some are missing; sequencing was by immunoSEQ multiplex PCR. Found here are tens of thousands of clones, over 80% of them singletons; the top ten hold approximately 9.2%. Sequenced material: PBMCs, taken around atezolizumab (anti-PD-L1) treatment. All receptors derive from a woman in her seventies with urothelial cancer.

This chain joins TRBV2 and TRBJ2-5, with D possibly being TRBD2 (5 bases). The ends were cut back, 4 bases at V and 4 bases at J, with 7 bases in the middle. The CDR3 extends over 12 amino acids. The germline V gene has CDR1 SNHLY and CDR2 FYNNEI. CDR3 protein: CASSAEGETQYF. CDR3 DNA: TGTGCCAGCAGTGCTGAGGGAGAGACCCAGTACTTC.

The V call is TRBV5-6, the J call TRBJ2-3; tentatively, D is TRBD2 (6 bases). Trimming shortened V by 4 bases and J by 0 bases, and 15 bases separated the two germline ends. This CDR3 contains 16 residues. Germline V gives CDR1 SGHDT, CDR2 YYEEEE. CDR3 sequence: CASSGRWEESTDTQYF. The CDR3 region has the DNA TGTGCCAGCAGCGGGAGGTGGGAAGAAAGCACAGATACGCAGTATTTT.